One sample yielded the 8 T cell receptor beta chains listed below, sequenced in a study of human T cells and chemical hapten exposure. Documented time point: patch test 2, 6 weeks after DPC sensitization. Sample treatment: therapeutic diphenylcyclopropenone sensitization with weekly scalp DPC. MiXCR, applied by TCRdb to the RACE reads, yields one record per CDR3 protein. The profile shows roughly 120,000 distinct CDR3 sequences, about a tenth of them singletons. Material: whole blood, obtained in connection with sensitization to the hapten diphenylcyclopropenone (DPC). The receptors stem from a middle-aged woman with alopecia areata. Some clones in this sample may be carry-over from other donors' samples.

This clonotype came up many times. As DNA, the CDR3 is TGTGCCAGCAGCCAAACCACGGGGGAGGTGAACATTCAGTACTTC. Translated, it gives CASSQTTGEVNIQYF. The V gene is TRBV3-1, the J gene TRBJ2-4, with a possible D match to TRBD2 (6 bases). V was shortened by 2 bases and J by 7 bases, with 15 bases between the two germline ends. Germline V gives CDR1 LGHDT, CDR2 YNNKEL (reference sequence). The CDR3 is 15 residues long.

The V gene is TRBV5-6, the J gene TRBJ1-5; D is ambiguous. The CDR3 has 17 residues. Germline V gives CDR1 SGHDT, CDR2 YYEEEE. The germline V and J ends were trimmed by 3 bases and 3 bases, with 19 bases remaining between them. In nucleotides, the CDR3 is TGTGCCAGCAGCTCAACTAAACAGCGGGCCCTCAATCAGCCCCAGCATTTT. It translates to CASSSTKQRALNQPQHF.

V and J are TRBV20-1 and TRBJ2-3, with TRBD2 matching 9 bases. Per germline, CDR1 DFQATT and CDR2 SNEGSKA (reference sequence). The CDR3 consists of 14 residues. V lost 6 bases, J lost 5 bases, and 9 bases stayed unmatched. This CDR3 reads CSAVGGGARDTQYF. Written as DNA, the CDR3 is TGCAGTGCCGTTGGCGGGGGGGCGAGAGATACGCAGTATTTT.

Comment on this clonotype: The DNA is omitted, as the CDR3 cannot be located on it reliably, and the CDR3 follows TCRdb's listing. The rearrangement links TRBV21-1 to TRBJ1-5; the D segment call TRBD1 is taken from the table without a DNA check. TRBV21-1 is noted as a pseudogene. With termini counted, the CDR3 has 13 amino acids. The CDR3 is CAWAEGARQPQHF.

This chain joins TRBV4-3 and TRBJ2-4; 8 bases match TRBD1. Germline assignment: CDR1 LGHNA and CDR2 YSLEER. With V trimmed by 1 base and J by 6 bases, 11 bases remained unmatched. This CDR3 spans 17 amino acids. The CDR3 spells CASSQVPGGGMGNIQYF. CDR3 coding DNA: TGCGCCAGCAGCCAAGTTCCAGGGGGCGGAATGGGAAACATTCAGTACTTC.

This clonotype came up many times. The CDR3: CASSLTGGNFHGYTF. The CDR3 coding sequence is TGTGCCAGCAGCTTAACAGGGGGGAATTTTCATGGCTACACCTTC. This sequence joins TRBV5-5 and TRBJ1-2; 8 bases fit TRBD1. With 2 bases clipped from V and 6 bases from J, the junction kept 9 bases outside the gene matches. This CDR3 is 15 amino acids long. Germline CDR1 is SGHKS and CDR2 is YYEKEE (reference sequence).

The chain employs TRBV9 and TRBJ1-2, with D uncertain. The CDR3 length is 14 residues. Trimming left V 4 bases short and J 1 base short, with 11 bases between. Germline loops: CDR1 SGDLS, CDR2 YYNGEE. The CDR3 here is CASSPGGNNYGYTF. In nucleotides, the CDR3 is TGTGCCAGCAGCCCCGGCGGGAATAACTATGGCTACACCTTC.

This clonotype was picked up a small number of times. The chain recombines TRBV6-2 or TRBV6-3 with TRBJ2-1, with D possibly called TRBD1 or TRBD2 (6 bases each). Per germline, CDR1 MNHEY and CDR2 SVGEGT. CDR3 size: 16 residues. Trimming took off 2 bases at V and 0 bases at J, with 11 bases between the two ends. CDR3 in amino acids: CASSYRGADSYNEQFF. For the CDR3, the DNA is TGTGCCAGCAGTTACAGGGGGGCGGACTCCTACAATGAGCAGTTCTTC.